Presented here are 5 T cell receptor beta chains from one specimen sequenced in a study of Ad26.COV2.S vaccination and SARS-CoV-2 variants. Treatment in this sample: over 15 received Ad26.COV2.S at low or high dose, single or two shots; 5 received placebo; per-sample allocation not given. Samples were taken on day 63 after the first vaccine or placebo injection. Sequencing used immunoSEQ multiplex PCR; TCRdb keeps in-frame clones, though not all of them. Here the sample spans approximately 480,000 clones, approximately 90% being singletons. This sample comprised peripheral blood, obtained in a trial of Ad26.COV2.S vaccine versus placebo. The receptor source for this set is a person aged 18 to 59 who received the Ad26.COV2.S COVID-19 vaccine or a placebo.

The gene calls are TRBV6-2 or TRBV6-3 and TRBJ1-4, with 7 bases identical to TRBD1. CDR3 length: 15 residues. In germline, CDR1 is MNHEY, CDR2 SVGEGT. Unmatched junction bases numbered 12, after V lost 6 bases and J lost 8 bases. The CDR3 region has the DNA TGTGCCAGCAGCTTCCCGACAGGGTTCGGCGAAAAACTGTTTTTT. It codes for CASSFPTGFGEKLFF.

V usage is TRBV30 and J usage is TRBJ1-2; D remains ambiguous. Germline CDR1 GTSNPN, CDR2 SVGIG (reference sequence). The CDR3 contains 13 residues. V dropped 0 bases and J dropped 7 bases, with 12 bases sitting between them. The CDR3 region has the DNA TGTGCCTGGAGTGTCATTCTGAGGGCTGGCTACACCTTC. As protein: CAWSVILRAGYTF.

The DNA for the CDR3 is TGTGCCAGCAGTTTGTTGGGTCACGGGGAGCTGTTTTTT. Its translation: CASSLLGHGELFF. V gene TRBV28 combines with J gene TRBJ2-2; no definite D call. The ends were cut back, 3 bases at V and 7 bases at J, with 9 bases in the middle. This CDR3 is built from 13 residues. Germline V lookup: CDR1 MDHEN, CDR2 SYDVKM.

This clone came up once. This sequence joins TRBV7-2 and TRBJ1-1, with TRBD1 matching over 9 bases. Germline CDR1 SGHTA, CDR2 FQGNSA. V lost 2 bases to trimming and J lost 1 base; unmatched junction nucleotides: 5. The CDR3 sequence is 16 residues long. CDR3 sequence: CASSLKTGGGNTEAFF. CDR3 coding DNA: TGTGCCAGCAGCTTAAAGACAGGGGGAGGGAACACTGAAGCTTTCTTT. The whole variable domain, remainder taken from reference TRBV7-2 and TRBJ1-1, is GAGVSQSPSNKVTEKGKDVELRCDPISGHTALYWYRQSLGQGLEFLIYFQGNSAPDKSGLPSDRFSAERTGGSVSTLTIQRTQQEDSAVYLCASSLKTGGGNTEAFFGQGTRLTVV.

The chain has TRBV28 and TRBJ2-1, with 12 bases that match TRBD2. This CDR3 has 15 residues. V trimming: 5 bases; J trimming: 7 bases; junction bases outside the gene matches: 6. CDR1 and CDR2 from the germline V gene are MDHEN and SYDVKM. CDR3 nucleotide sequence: TGTGCCAGCAGTCTAGCGGGAGGGCCGGTAAATGAGCAGTTCTTC. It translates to CASSLAGGPVNEQFF.